This passage covers 12 T cell receptor beta chains from one sample sequenced in a study of siplizumab effects on memory and regulatory T cells (dated by TCRdb to about 2019). The library was obtained by the immunoSEQ multiplex PCR assay. TCRdb mirrors the immuneACCESS table, restricted to in-frame sequences. Some clones are absent from its copies; in checked studies, under half trace to an unresolved V gene, and the reason for the others is unknown. The sample profile shows roughly 100,000 clones; over 85% of them were found once. 6% to 7% of the sample is taken by the ten largest. Input material: CD8+ T cells sorted from blood. The receptors originated from a human donor in good health.

J is TRBJ2-7 and V is TRBV6-1; weak D call: TRBD2 (6 bases). The CDR3 has 15 residues. CDR1 MNHNS and CDR2 SASEGT come from the germline V gene. Between the trimmed V and J ends, which lost 5 bases and 1 base, there was a span of 15 bases. This chain's CDR3 is CASSNFAGRSYEQYF. CDR3 in DNA: TGTGCCAGCAGTAATTTTGCGGGAAGGTCCTACGAGCAGTACTTC.

CDR3 in DNA: TGTGCCAGCAGCTTTGAGAACACTGAAGCTTTCTTT. Its translation is CASSFENTEAFF. The rearrangement links TRBV5-5 to TRBJ1-1, with D uncertain. Germline V CDR1 and CDR2: SGHKS, YYEKEE (reference sequence). V was clipped by 2 bases and J by 1 base, with 3 bases between them. CDR3 length: 12 residues.

This clone was recorded only once. The chain's CDR3 is CASSPRTSGSRGDTQYF. CDR3 nucleotide sequence: TGTGCCAGCAGCCCACGGACTAGCGGGAGCCGCGGAGATACGCAGTATTTT. This chain uses TRBV11-3 with TRBJ2-3; 13 bases are a match to TRBD2. Germline V gives CDR1 SGHNT, CDR2 YENEEA. The J segment lost 5 bases and the V segment lost 5 bases, leaving 10 bases of the junction unmatched. The CDR3 contains 17 residues.

The sample holds one count of this clone. The chain joins TRBV9 to TRBJ2-7; possible D gene TRBD2, 6 bases. V lost 4 bases to trimming and J lost 0 bases, with 17 bases between them. CDR3 size: 16 residues. CDR1 SGDLS and CDR2 YYNGEE come from the germline V gene. The CDR3 DNA follows: TGTGCCAGCAGCCCCCATCCGGGGGAGGACTCCTACGAGCAGTACTTC. Translated: CASSPHPGEDSYEQYF.

The CDR3 loop reads CASFFGGVAFF. The CDR3 region has the DNA TGTGCCAGTTTTTTCGGAGGGGTCGCTTTCTTT. V usage is TRBV6-6 and J usage is TRBJ1-1; tentatively, D is TRBD1 (5 bases). Germline V lookup: CDR1 MNHNY, CDR2 SVGAGI (reference sequence). The CDR3 contains 11 residues. Trimming cost V 9 bases and J 11 bases, with 16 bases left between them.

The chain's CDR3 is CSVEGGYEQFF. The CDR3 region has the DNA TGCAGCGTTGAAGGGGGCTATGAGCAGTTCTTC. The gene calls are TRBV29-1 and TRBJ2-1; the D gene is possibly TRBD1 (5 bases). With 1 base removed from V and 8 bases from J, the gap between germline ends came to 6 bases. Looked up from germline, CDR1 is SQVTM and CDR2 is ANQGSEA. This CDR3 has 11 amino acids.

V gene TRBV27 combines with J gene TRBJ2-7; 7 bases line up with TRBD1. The ends lost 5 bases at V and 6 bases at J; junction bases unmatched: 10. The CDR3 has 14 residues. Germline values: CDR1 MNHEY, CDR2 SMNVEV (reference sequence). The CDR3 reads CASSRQGAPLEQYF. The CDR3 coding sequence is TGTGCCAGCAGTCGACAGGGAGCCCCCCTCGAGCAGTACTTC.

The gene calls are TRBV30 and TRBJ1-4, with TRBD1 identical over 8 bases. This CDR3 region has 14 residues. With 3 bases clipped from V and 8 bases from J, the junction kept 8 bases outside the gene matches. Germline CDR1 and CDR2: GTSNPN and SVGIG (reference sequence). The CDR3 DNA is TGTGCCTGGAGGACCGGGACAGGCTGGGAAAAACTGTTTTTT. It encodes CAWRTGTGWEKLFF.

With regard to this clone: A junction end diverges from the germline sequence, so it may reflect a read error. The chain employs TRBV7-7 and TRBJ2-7; TRBD1 matches at 10 bases. Per germline, CDR1 SSHAT and CDR2 FNYEAQ (reference sequence). The CDR3 consists of 15 residues. CDR3 protein: CASSLIPGQGIEQYF. In DNA, the CDR3 is TGTGCTAGCAGCTTAATCCCGGGACAGGGGATCGAGCAGTACTTC. The full variable domain, its missing parts supplied by reference TRBV7-7 and TRBJ2-7, is GAGVSQSPRYKVTKRGQDVTLRCDPISSHATLYWYQQALGQGPEFLTYFNYEAQPDKSGLPSDRFSAERPEGSISTLTIQRTEQRDSAMYRCASSLIPGQGIEQYFGPGTRLTVT.

The chain couples TRBV6-6 to TRBJ2-5; possible D gene TRBD2, 7 bases. CDR3 size: 15 residues. Germline V gene lookup returns CDR1 MNHNY and CDR2 SVGAGI (reference sequence). V was pared by 4 bases and J by 5 bases, with 17 bases between. The CDR3 sequence: CASSSFKGEGETQYF. CDR3 nucleotides: TGTGCCAGCAGTTCCTTCAAGGGGGAGGGGGAGACCCAGTACTTC.

The chain combines TRBV5-5 with TRBJ2-7, with TRBD1 identical over 7 bases. V lost 1 base to trimming and J lost 0 bases; unmatched junction nucleotides: 4. The germline V gene has CDR1 SGHKS and CDR2 YYEKEE (reference sequence). This CDR3 contains 15 residues. CDR3: CASSLFAGGSYEQYF. Written as DNA, the CDR3 is TGTGCCAGCAGCTTGTTTGCAGGGGGCTCCTACGAGCAGTACTTC.

The V gene is TRBV15, the J gene TRBJ2-1, with D possibly TRBD2 on 5 matching bases. There are 15 residues in the CDR3. Between the trimmed V and J ends, which lost 1 base and 0 bases, there was a span of 7 bases. The germline CDR1 and CDR2 sequences are LNHNV and YYDKDF (reference sequence). The CDR3 loop reads CATSRVATSYNEQFF. The CDR3 region has the DNA TGTGCCACCAGCAGAGTAGCGACCTCCTACAATGAGCAGTTCTTC.